The source of this T cell receptor beta chain is a study of CD8 T cells in Susac syndrome. This CDR3 has 12 residues. V was trimmed by 2 bases and J by 7 bases, leaving 12 bases between them. The germline V gene has CDR1 SQVTM and CDR2 ANQGSEA. An amount of RNA that ranged from roughly 0.5 to 1 ug was reverse transcribed with random hexamers. Amplification of TCR beta CDR3 spanned 54 Vbeta and 13 Jbeta via immunoSEQ multiplex PCR. TCRdb reanalysed the immunoSEQ multiplex PCR reads using MiXCR and keeps one entry per CDR3 protein. The sample lists roughly 110,000 distinct CDR3 sequences, less than 95% occurring once. High-throughput TCR beta sequencing covered peripheral CD8+ and CD4+ T cells. Patients with Susac syndrome met diagnostic criteria that were recently defined for definite or probable disease.

The chain is built from TRBV29-1 and TRBJ2-7, with no clear D. The sequenced material came from CD8+ T cells from PBMCs. The receptor was isolated from a human donor with Susac syndrome. The CDR3 DNA sequence: TGCAGCGTTGAACGGCAGCCTGATGAGCAGTACTTC. It yields the protein CSVERQPDEQYF.